This T cell receptor beta chain was observed in a study of blood T cells in healthy people across ages. They isolated at least 6.5 million PBMCs from each sample. Per sample, extraction of total RNA gave at least 5.5 micrograms in every case. The sample holds a few counts of this clonotype. Its matching antigen is unknown. Through a sample-barcoded 5' primer and a J-beta primer mix, a second PCR was run for roughly 7 to 11 cycles. TCRdb processed the 5' RACE reads anew with MiXCR; each CDR3 protein has one entry. The sample records roughly 900,000 distinct CDR3 sequences, approximately 49% being singletons. Germline values: CDR1 DFQATT, CDR2 SNEGSKA (reference sequence). Deletions cut 5 bases from V and 6 bases from J, with 11 bases between. This CDR3 is built from 12 residues. General study points: Roughly linear age-related decline in beta diversity appeared, significant by age approximately 41.

This clonotype was sampled from a young man in good health. Sequencing input: blood. This chain connects TRBV20-1 to TRBJ2-1, with D possibly being TRBD1 (6 bases). The CDR3 region is CSAARGGNEQFF. The CDR3 DNA sequence: TGCAGTGCTGCCCGAGGGGGCAATGAGCAGTTCTTC.